The clone carrying this T cell receptor (beta chain) appeared once. V shed 1 base and J shed 3 bases, with 12 bases lying between them. CDR3 length: 15 residues. CDR1 SEHNR and CDR2 FQNEAQ come from the germline V gene (reference sequence). The data stem from a study of control samples from healthy donors and cancer patients. This table comes from immunoSEQ multiplex PCR, and its TCRdb copy is limited to in-frame clones, with some not included. The data hold 260,000 or so clones, with almost 85% observed a single time. This sequence joins TRBV7-9 and TRBJ1-2, with a possible D match to TRBD1 (6 bases). Material for sequencing was PBMCs. The sequence came from a woman between 55 and 75 years old with lung cancer. In DNA, the CDR3 is TGTGCCAGCAGCTTAGAAGACAGGCCTTACTATGGCTACACCTTC. Encoded protein: CASSLEDRPYYGYTF.